The 11 T cell receptor beta chains listed next were all sequenced from one sample in a study of prognosis after radiotherapy for stage I lung cancer. The genomic DNA TCR beta CDR3 region underwent two rounds of multiplex PCR. For every TRBV and TRBJ gene, a specific primer was used in first-round PCR. TCRdb re-called the multiplex PCR reads with MiXCR, one entry per CDR3 protein. The table has 15,000 to 20,000 distinct CDR3 sequences, over 45% seen once. Sequencing used PBMCs, obtained before or after stereotactic body radiation therapy (not recorded which). The receptors derive from a donor aged 50 or older with non-small cell lung cancer.

This clonotype appeared many times. The rearrangement links TRBV20-1 to TRBJ2-7; 12 positions match TRBD2. Germline V gives CDR1 DFQATT, CDR2 SNEGSKA (reference sequence). Unmatched junction bases numbered 5, after V lost 5 bases and J lost 6 bases. The CDR3 sequence is 13 residues long. This chain's CDR3 is CSALAGGPFEQYF. CDR3 DNA sequence: TGCAGTGCTCTAGCGGGAGGGCCGTTCGAGCAGTACTTC.

The chain employs TRBV5-4 and TRBJ2-5; 8 bases agree with TRBD1. This CDR3 contains 13 residues. V shed 8 bases and J 4 bases; nucleotides not matched to a gene: 7. Germline V gene lookup returns CDR1 SGHNT and CDR2 YYREEE (reference sequence). The CDR3 DNA is TGTGCCAGTAGAGACAGGGGAGGAGAGACCCAGTACTTC. This gives the protein CASRDRGGETQYF.

This clonotype is labeled medium-sized. The chain links TRBV28 to TRBJ1-2; 10 bases line up with TRBD1. J lost 6 bases, V lost 5 bases, and 6 bases had no gene match. The CDR3 is 14 amino acids. Germline V gene lookup returns CDR1 MDHEN and CDR2 SYDVKM. The CDR3 here is CASSPQTGGNGYTF. The CDR3, as DNA: TGTGCCAGCAGTCCCCAGACAGGGGGCAATGGCTACACCTTC.

This clonotype is termed medium-sized. The chain couples TRBV12-3 or TRBV12-4 to TRBJ1-3; 10 bases map to TRBD1. CDR3 length: 14 residues. The ends lost 5 bases at V and 5 bases at J; junction bases unmatched: 3. The CDR3 DNA sequence: TGTGCCAGCAGTCCGGGACAGGGGAGAAACACCATATATTTT. Residues: CASSPGQGRNTIYF.

This clonotype was picked up many times. V and J are TRBV5-1 and TRBJ2-1; the match to TRBD2 covers 7 bases. The CDR3 contains 15 residues. Germline trimming cut 4 bases from V and 9 bases from J; bases unmatched to any gene: 13. Looked up from germline, CDR1 is SGHRS and CDR2 is YFSETQ. CDR3 region: CASSTGFRGVLEQFF. The CDR3 region has the DNA TGCGCCAGCAGCACTGGTTTCCGGGGGGTACTTGAGCAGTTCTTC. Using reference TRBV5-1 and TRBJ2-1 for the parts outside the CDR3, the full variable domain is KAGVTQTPRYLIKTRGQQVTLSCSPISGHRSVSWYQQTPGQGLQFLFEYFSETQRNKGNFPGRFSGRQFSNSRSEMNVSTLELGDSALYLCASSTGFRGVLEQFFGPGTRLTVL.

On this clonotype: A junction end diverges from the germline sequence, so it may reflect a read error. The chain carries TRBV30 and TRBJ1-5; 8 bases match TRBD1. Germline lookup yields CDR1 GTSNPN and CDR2 SVGIG (reference sequence). The CDR3 totals 15 residues. The DNA of the CDR3 is TGTGCCAGGAGGGCATCAGACAGGGGCAATCAGTCCCAGCATTTT. Encoded protein: CARRASDRGNQSQHF.

The chain employs TRBV5-4 and TRBJ2-1; possible D gene TRBD1, 5 bases. The CDR3 totals 12 residues. V was clipped by 7 bases and J by 6 bases, with 11 bases between them. Germline values: CDR1 SGHNT, CDR2 YYREEE (reference sequence). In DNA, the CDR3 is TGTGCCAGCTTAGGGGTTGGCAATGAGCAGTTCTTC. It translates to CASLGVGNEQFF.

V and J are TRBV29-1 and TRBJ2-5, with 11 nucleotides matching TRBD1. This CDR3 spans 14 amino acids. With 5 bases clipped from V and 4 bases from J, the junction kept 6 bases outside the gene matches. Germline assignment: CDR1 SQVTM and CDR2 ANQGSEA. The CDR3 DNA sequence: TGCAGCGTTCCCTGGACAGGGGGCGGAGAGACCCAGTACTTC. Residues: CSVPWTGGGETQYF.

This clonotype is medium-sized within its sample. In nucleotides, the CDR3 is TGTGCCAGCAGCCAGGGAGGGCGGGGCTACACCTTC. Protein sequence: CASSQGGRGYTF. The chain carries TRBV3-1 and TRBJ1-2, with unresolved D. V was trimmed by 3 bases and J by 8 bases, leaving 10 bases between them. The germline gives CDR1 LGHDT, CDR2 YNNKEL (reference sequence). CDR3 length: 12 amino acids.

This clonotype came up many times. The chain is built from TRBV6-5 and TRBJ1-5; D uncertain. V lost 2 bases and J 3 bases, leaving 11 bases between the germline ends. From germline, CDR1 is MNHEY and CDR2 SVGAGI. The CDR3 spans 15 residues. The chain's CDR3 is CASSYGGQSNQPQHF. The CDR3 DNA is TGTGCCAGCAGTTACGGTGGCCAGTCCAATCAGCCCCAGCATTTT.

The chain couples TRBV6-2 or TRBV6-3 to TRBJ1-3; tentatively, D is TRBD1 (6 bases). V lost 7 bases and J lost 4, with 11 bases in between. This CDR3 is built from 13 residues. Germline V CDR1 and CDR2: MNHEY, SVGEGT. This CDR3 is CASKTGSGNTIYF. CDR3 nucleotide sequence: TGTGCCAGCAAAACAGGGTCAGGAAACACCATATATTTT.